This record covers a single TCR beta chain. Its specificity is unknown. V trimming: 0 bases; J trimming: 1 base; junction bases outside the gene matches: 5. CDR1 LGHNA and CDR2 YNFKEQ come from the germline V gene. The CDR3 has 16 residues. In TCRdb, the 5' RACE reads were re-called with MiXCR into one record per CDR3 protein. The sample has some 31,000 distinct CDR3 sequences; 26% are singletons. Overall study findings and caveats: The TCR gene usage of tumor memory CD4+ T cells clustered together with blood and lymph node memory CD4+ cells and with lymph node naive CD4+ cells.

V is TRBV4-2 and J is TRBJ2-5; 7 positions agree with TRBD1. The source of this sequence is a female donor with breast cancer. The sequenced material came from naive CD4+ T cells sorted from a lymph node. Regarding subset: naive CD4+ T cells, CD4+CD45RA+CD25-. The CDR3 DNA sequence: TGTGCCAGCAGCCAAGAGGGGCCAGGGGGCCAAGAGACCCAGTACTTC. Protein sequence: CASSQEGPGGQETQYF.